Shown below are 17 T cell receptor beta chains from a single sample sequenced in a study of Graves' ophthalmopathy and Graves' hyperthyroidism. Scientists amplified the TCR beta CDR3 regions from RNA transcripts. In the first round, RT-PCR was carried out with HTBI primers, and a multiplex PCR formed the second round. TCRdb reanalysed the multiplex PCR reads using MiXCR and keeps one entry per CDR3 protein. The table records 600,000 to 700,000 distinct CDR3 sequences, over 40% of them present only once. Sequenced material: peripheral blood. These receptors came from an adult man with Graves' ophthalmopathy.

A word on this clonotype: At one end, the junction sequence differs from germline, possibly due to a read error. The V gene is TRBV10-3, the J gene TRBJ1-4; 7 nucleotides agree with TRBD1. The CDR3 runs 15 residues. CDR1 is ENHRY, CDR2 SYGVKD, per germline. CDR3 amino acids: CASSDEGAGNEKLFF. The CDR3 region has the DNA TGTGCCAGCAGTGACGAGGGGGCTGGTAATGAAAAACTGTTTTTT.

This clonotype was detected many times. The gene calls are TRBV20-1 and TRBJ1-2, with 7 bases matching TRBD1. The CDR3 is 14 residues long. Germline V gene sequence: CDR1 DFQATT, CDR2 SNEGSKA (reference sequence). The ends lost 1 base at V and 4 bases at J; junction bases unmatched: 6. The CDR3 is CSARAGTASYGYTF. The CDR3 coding sequence is TGCAGTGCTAGAGCCGGGACAGCGAGCTATGGCTACACCTTC.

The V gene is TRBV24-1, the J gene TRBJ1-2, with 7 positions matching TRBD1. After removal of 2 bases from V and 2 bases from J, the junction contained 7 bases not matched to a gene. This CDR3 region has 16 residues. Germline V lookup: CDR1 KGHDR, CDR2 SFDVKD. The CDR3 is CATSDSRQGENYGYTF. CDR3 nucleotide sequence: TGTGCCACCAGTGATTCCAGACAGGGCGAAAACTATGGCTACACCTTC.

The chain is built from TRBV12-3 or TRBV12-4 and TRBJ1-6, with D possibly matching TRBD1 (6 bases). Deletions cut 2 bases from V and 9 bases from J, with 20 bases between. The CDR3 sequence is 17 residues long. The CDR3 nucleotides read TGTGCCAGCAGTTTAAGTTCAGGGGCCCCGGATTCTTCACCCCTCCACTTT. Its protein product is CASSLSSGAPDSSPLHF.

There are many counts of this clonotype. V gene TRBV7-2 combines with J gene TRBJ1-6; no clear D. Trimming pared 5 bases from V and 7 bases from J, leaving 12 bases between. This CDR3 is 14 amino acids long. Germline values: CDR1 SGHTA, CDR2 FQGNSA. CDR3 sequence reads: CASSTSFLNSPLHF. CDR3 DNA: TGTGCCAGCAGCACCTCGTTTCTGAATTCACCCCTCCACTTT.

The J gene is TRBJ2-7, the V gene TRBV29-1; TRBD1 agrees at 11 bases. Germline values: CDR1 SQVTM, CDR2 ANQGSEA. CDR3 length: 15 amino acids. After removal of 7 bases from V and 3 bases from J, the junction contained 11 bases not matched to a gene. In nucleotides, the CDR3 is TGCAGCGCCGGGACAGGGGGGAGGTATGGCTACGAGCAGTACTTC. Its translation is CSAGTGGRYGYEQYF.

In this sample, this clonotype turned up once. A read error may explain this, as a much larger clone is one base away. The gene calls are TRBV12-3 or TRBV12-4 and TRBJ2-6, with a possible D match to TRBD1 (6 bases). The CDR3 has 16 amino acids. The CDR3 sequence: CASSFRTGSGANVVTF. DNA for the CDR3: TGTGCCAGCAGTTTTCGTACAGGGTCTGGGGCCAACGTCGTGACTTTC.

The rearrangement joins TRBV12-3 or TRBV12-4 to TRBJ2-5, with 7 bases fitting TRBD2. The CDR3 runs 15 residues. The V and J ends lost 4 bases and 1 base, in that order; junction bases with no gene match: 6. As DNA, the CDR3 is TGTGCCAGCAGTTACGATTCTAGCGGCCAAGAGACCCAGTACTTC. It codes for CASSYDSSGQETQYF.

This clonotype was seen repeatedly, ten times or more. The chain links TRBV29-1 to TRBJ1-2; unclear D gene. CDR1 and CDR2 from the germline V gene are SQVTM and ANQGSEA. V was trimmed by 1 base and J by 6 bases, leaving 12 bases between them. There are 13 residues in the CDR3. This chain's CDR3 is CSVEVSQQDGYTF. CDR3 nucleotides: TGCAGCGTTGAAGTCTCCCAACAAGATGGCTACACCTTC.

Worth noting for this clonotype: One junction end does not reproduce the germline sequence, and a read error may be involved. The chain joins TRBV2 to TRBJ1-2; D might be TRBD1 (5 bases). The CDR3 spans 13 residues. In germline, CDR1 is SNHLY, CDR2 FYNNEI. The DNA for the CDR3 is TGTACCAGCAGGGACTGGGGTGGGTATGGCTACACCTTC. It specifies CTSRDWGGYGYTF.

This clonotype was seen a handful of times. The chain carries TRBV12-3 or TRBV12-4 and TRBJ1-4; TRBD1 matches at 8 bases. The trim removed 2 bases at V and 12 bases at J, leaving 11 bases unmatched. This CDR3 is built from 15 residues. CDR3 in amino acids: CASSLLTQGGVELFF. The DNA for the CDR3 is TGTGCCAGCAGTTTACTCACACAGGGGGGGGTGGAACTGTTTTTT.

This clonotype was seen more than once but under ten times. The rearrangement links TRBV7-3 to TRBJ2-5; D tentatively reads TRBD1 or TRBD2 (5 bases each). Trimming removed 5 bases from V and 2 bases from J, with 21 bases in between. Germline loops: CDR1 SGHTA, CDR2 FQGTGA. The CDR3 spans 17 residues. CDR3 region: CASSQGSPGRPQETQYF. The CDR3 bases are TGTGCCAGCAGCCAAGGCTCTCCGGGACGGCCGCAAGAGACCCAGTACTTC. The full variable domain, in which reference TRBV7-3 and TRBJ2-5 provide the parts outside the CDR3, is GAGVSQTPSNKVTEKGKYVELRCDPISGHTALYWYRQSLGQGPEFLIYFQGTGAADDSGLPNDRFFAVRPEGSVSTLKIQRTERGDSAVYLCASSQGSPGRPQETQYFGPGTRLLVL.

This clonotype was detected only once. A single base separates this from a much larger clone, so it may be a read error. V gene TRBV7-2 combines with J gene TRBJ1-4; D not certain. The CDR3 extends over 15 amino acids. Germline V lookup: CDR1 SGHTA, CDR2 FQGNSA. The CDR3 DNA reads as TGTGCCAGCAGTCTCAGCTTGGGCCGGGAGGAAAAACTGCTTTTT. Translating gives CASSLSLGREEKLLF.

There are many counts of this clonotype. The chain combines TRBV15 with TRBJ2-5; D might be TRBD2 (5 bases). The germline CDR1 and CDR2 sequences are LNHNV and YYDKDF (reference sequence). This CDR3 comprises 15 residues. V lost 1 base, J lost 0 bases, and 9 bases lay in between. CDR3 residues: CATSRVGVHQETQYF. CDR3 nucleotides: TGTGCCACCAGCAGAGTCGGGGTCCACCAAGAGACCCAGTACTTC.

The sample holds many counts of this clonotype. J is TRBJ2-5 and V is TRBV7-8; 10 bases align to TRBD2. CDR3 length: 16 amino acids. V dropped 5 bases and J dropped 1; count of bases not matched to a gene: 7. Germline CDR1 reads SGHVS; CDR2 reads FQNEAQ. CDR3: CASSALAGDGQETQYF. Written as DNA, the CDR3 is TGTGCCAGCAGCGCGCTAGCGGGAGATGGCCAAGAGACCCAGTACTTC.

This clonotype has a count of ten or more. J is TRBJ2-7 and V is TRBV11-1, with D tentatively TRBD2 (5 bases). V lost 4 bases and J lost 4, with 11 bases in between. The CDR3 runs to 13 residues. Germline V gene data show CDR1 as SGHAT and CDR2 as FQDESV (reference sequence). CDR3 region: CASSSLTSYEQYF. CDR3 DNA sequence: TGTGCCAGCAGCTCCCTAACTAGTTACGAGCAGTACTTC. The full variable domain, in which reference TRBV11-1 and TRBJ2-7 provide the parts outside the CDR3, is EAEVAQSPRYKITEKSQAVAFWCDPISGHATLYWYRQILGQGPELLVQFQDESVVDDSQLPKDRFSAERLKGVDSTLKIQPAELGDSAMYLCASSSLTSYEQYFGPGTRLTVT.

A remark on this clonotype: This may arise from a read error, as a much more abundant clone is one base away. Here the CDR3 reads CAISTPGLPQETQYF. As DNA, the CDR3 is TGTGCCATCAGTACGCCGGGACTACCTCAAGAGACCCAGTACTTC. The rearrangement uses TRBV10-3 and TRBJ2-5, with 7 bases identical to TRBD2. The CDR3 spans 15 residues. The trim removed 5 bases at V and 2 bases at J, leaving 8 bases unmatched. Germline CDR1 and CDR2: ENHRY and SYGVKD.